This T cell receptor (beta chain) was captured by sequencing in a study of vaccination effects on CD4 cells after COVID-19. ViraFEST expansion of antigen-specific CD4+ T cells with viral peptide pools preceded sequencing. Cultured cells yielded isolated CD4+ T cells after less than 11 days. Vaccination of participants consisted of two doses of either the BNT162b2 or mRNA-1273 vaccine. Culturing of a few million PBMC per well took place with approximately 9.3 IU/ml IL-2 and approximately 9.1 ug/ml peptides. Clones were sequenced by immunoSEQ multiplex PCR, and TCRdb holds only the in-frame ones, with some missing. The repertoire holds tens of thousands of clones, with 70% to 75% as singletons. This CDR3 has 14 amino acids. V dropped 3 bases and J dropped 2 bases, with 10 bases sitting between them. Germline V gene data show CDR1 as MNHEY and CDR2 as SMNVEV (reference sequence). Note on this clone: Its antigen remains unidentified.

The receptor was derived from a human donor who received a COVID-19 vaccine. The chain is built from TRBV27 and TRBJ1-2; D perhaps matches TRBD1 (5 bases). Specimen: CD4+ T cells from PBMCs cultured with HCoV-229E spike peptides, collected after COVID-19 vaccination. In DNA, the CDR3 is TGTGCCAGCAGTTTTAACAGGTTGAACTATGGCTACACCTTC. Translating gives CASSFNRLNYGYTF.